Below are 5 T cell receptor beta chains sequenced from a single sample in a study of T-cell reconstitution after alpha-beta-depleted transplantation in children. The TCRbeta library incorporated unique molecular identifiers. TCRdb re-analysed the PCR reads in MiXCR, keeping a single row per CDR3 protein. The repertoire holds roughly 170,000 distinct CDR3 sequences, about 6.4% seen once, with 3% to 3.5% in the top ten. This sample comprised PBMCs from the stem cell graft donor, obtained from the stem cell graft. The receptors stem from a human donor who donated a stem cell graft to a child with Wiskott-Aldrich syndrome.

This clonotype was counted many times. This chain connects TRBV5-1 to TRBJ2-3; unclear D gene. This CDR3 has 12 amino acids. Trimming pared 2 bases from V and 3 bases from J, leaving 4 bases between. Germline V gives CDR1 SGHRS, CDR2 YFSETQ. The DNA of the CDR3 is TGCGCCAGCAGCTTTAAGACAGATACGCAGTATTTT. Translating it yields CASSFKTDTQYF.

This clonotype was picked up many times. J is TRBJ2-1 and V is TRBV6-5, with 8 positions matching TRBD2. The junction had 6 bases not matched to a gene; V was cut back by 5 bases and J by 0 bases. CDR1 is MNHEY and CDR2 is SVGAGI in the germline V gene. The CDR3 has 16 residues. The CDR3 DNA reads TGTGCCAGCAGTCTGCTTGCGGGAGGCTCCTACAATGAGCAGTTCTTC. As protein: CASSLLAGGSYNEQFF.

This clonotype appeared a single time. This chain joins TRBV23-1 and TRBJ1-5, with D possibly matching TRBD1 (5 bases). TRBV23-1 is recorded as an ORF, its role being uncertain. The V end lost 7 bases, the J end lost 0 bases, and 22 bases lay between the germline ends. The CDR3 totals 18 residues. The CDR3 reads CASILIPQTDFSNQPQHF. The CDR3 region has the DNA TGCGCCAGCATTTTAATACCTCAGACAGACTTTAGCAATCAGCCCCAGCATTTT.

This clonotype was counted many times. This chain links TRBV20-1 with TRBJ2-3, with D uncertain. Germline CDR1 and CDR2: DFQATT and SNEGSKA (reference sequence). The CDR3 is 13 amino acids. Trimming left V 3 bases short and J 1 base short, with 8 bases between. CDR3 amino acids: CSASWSGTDTQYF. As DNA, the CDR3 is TGCAGTGCTAGTTGGTCCGGCACAGATACGCAGTATTTT.

This clonotype was seen a few times. The chain links TRBV18 to TRBJ2-3, with D perhaps TRBD1 (5 bases). The germline CDR1 and CDR2 sequences are KGHSH and LQKENI. V gave up 1 base and J gave up 1 base, with 12 bases separating them. CDR3 length: 16 amino acids. CDR3 region: CASSPLPIQGTDTQYF. CDR3 nucleotides: TGTGCCAGCTCACCACTTCCGATACAGGGCACAGATACGCAGTATTTT.